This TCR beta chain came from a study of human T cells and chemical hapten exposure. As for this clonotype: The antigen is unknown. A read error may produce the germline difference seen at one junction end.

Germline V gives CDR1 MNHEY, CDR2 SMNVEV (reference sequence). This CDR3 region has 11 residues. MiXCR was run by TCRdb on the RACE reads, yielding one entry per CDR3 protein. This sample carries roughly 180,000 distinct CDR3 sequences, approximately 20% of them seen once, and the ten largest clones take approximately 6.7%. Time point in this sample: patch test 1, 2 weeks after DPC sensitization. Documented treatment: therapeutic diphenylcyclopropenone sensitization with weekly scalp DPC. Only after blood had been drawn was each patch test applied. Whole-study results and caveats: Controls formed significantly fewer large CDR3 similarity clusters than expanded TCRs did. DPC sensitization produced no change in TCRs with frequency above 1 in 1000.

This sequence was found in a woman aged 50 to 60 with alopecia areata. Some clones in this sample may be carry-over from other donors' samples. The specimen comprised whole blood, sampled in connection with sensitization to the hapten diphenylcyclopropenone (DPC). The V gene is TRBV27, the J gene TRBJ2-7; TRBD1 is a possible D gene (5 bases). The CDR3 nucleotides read TGTGCCAGCAGCAAACAAGGGGCGTTTGTCTTC. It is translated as CASSKQGAFVF.